These T cell receptor beta chains were read from a single sample in a study of T cells in Graves' hyperthyroidism and ophthalmopathy. Each CDR3 protein is one row after TCRdb ran MiXCR on the multiplex PCR reads. Among roughly 560,000 distinct CDR3 sequences listed, approximately 14% were seen once. Sequenced material: blood. The source of these receptors is a woman aged 40 to 50 with Graves' ophthalmopathy. Each CDR3 is given with its conserved first and last residue. D genes are given only for firm matches. Clone sizes are given selectively: once, few, many, or a class where the clone is expanded.

TRBJ2-7	NA	TRBV7-2	many	TGTGCCAGCAGCTTAGAGGGTATGGAGCAGTACTTC	CASSLEGMEQYF
TRBJ2-2	TRBD2	TRBV5-1	many	TGCGCCAGCAGCATAGGACTAGCGGGAGGCCTTCTAACCGGGGAGCTGTTTTTT	CASSIGLAGGLLTGELFF
TRBJ2-7	TRBD2	TRBV6-5	many	TGTGCCAGCAGTTATGAGGCTAGCGGCATGGGAGAGCAGTACTTC	CASSYEASGMGEQYF
TRBJ2-7	TRBD1	TRBV5-1	few	TGCGCCAGCAAACCTGCAGGGGGAACCTACGAGCAGTACTTC	CASKPAGGTYEQYF
TRBJ1-1	NA	TRBV15	many	TGTGCCACCAGCAGAAGGGGGGGGGCGAACACTGAAGCTTTCTTT	CATSRRGGANTEAFF
TRBJ2-1	NA	TRBV7-9	NA	TGTGCCAGCAGCTTAGCTTCCCACAATGAGCAGTTCTTC	CASSLASHNEQFF
TRBJ2-2	TRBD2	TRBV20-1	NA	TGCAGTGCCCGACGAGCGGGAGCTATAACCGGGGAGCTGTTTTTT	CSARRAGAITGELFF
TRBJ2-7	TRBD2	TRBV4-1	NA	TGCGCCAGCAGCCAAGATTCAAGACGAGCGGGGGGATACGAGCAGTACTTC	CASSQDSRRAGGYEQYF
TRBJ1-1	NA	TRBV27	few	TGTGCCAGTCAGCACTTGGGAGCCCCTGAAGCTTTCTTT	CASQHLGAPEAFF
TRBJ2-7	TRBD1	TRBV27	many	TGTGCCAGCAGTTTATTGGGGACAGGGTCCCTCGAGCAGTACTTC	CASSLLGTGSLEQYF
TRBJ1-5	NA	TRBV30	NA	TGTGCCTGGAGTGTACTGGGCAGGGGAGGGGATCAGCCCCAGCATTTT	CAWSVLGRGGDQPQHF
TRBJ2-3	NA	TRBV5-1	many	TGCGCCAGCAGCCCAATCCCGGGCCTTGAGGGCACAGATACGCAGTATTTT	CASSPIPGLEGTDTQYF
TRBJ2-7	NA	TRBV28	many	TGTGCCAGCAGCCCTCATGTCGAGCAGTACTTC	CASSPHVEQYF
TRBJ2-7	TRBD2	TRBV28	NA	TGTGCCAGCAGTTTTTTGGCCGGACTAGATAGACTCTCCTACGAGCAGTACTTC	CASSFLAGLDRLSYEQYF
TRBJ2-5	TRBD2	TRBV2	NA	TGTGCCAGCAGTGAAGTGAGCGGGGGGAACCAAGAGACCCAGTACTTC	CASSEVSGGNQETQYF
TRBJ1-2	NA	TRBV5-1	many	TGCGCCAGCAGCCTTGAGGGGACGGCTTATGGCTACACCTTC	CASSLEGTAYGYTF
TRBJ2-2	NA	TRBV19	few	TGTGCCAGTAGTCCCGGGACTGGCTTTGAAACCGGGGAGCTGTTTTTT	CASSPGTGFETGELFF
TRBJ2-7	TRBD1	TRBV6-7	many	TGTGCCAGCTCGACTCGACAGGGGCCCCTATCCTACGAGCAGTACTTC	CASSTRQGPLSYEQYF
TRBJ2-5	NA	TRBV10-3	NA	TGTGCCATCAGTGCAAGAATGGGAGAGACCCAGTACTTC	CAISARMGETQYF
TRBJ1-5	TRBD1	TRBV20-1	many	TGCAGTGCTAGAGAGACAGGGGGCTGGAGCAATCAGCCCCAGCATTTT	CSARETGGWSNQPQHF
TRBJ2-7	TRBD2	TRBV6-2/TRBV6-3	many	TGTGCCAGCAGTTACCTCCGGACTAGCGACGAGCAGTACTTC	CASSYLRTSDEQYF